This T cell receptor beta chain was retrieved from a study of STAT5B mutations in CD4+ large granular lymphocyte leukemia. Findings and limits, study-wide: 8/27 top patient clones versus 2/35 control clones were TRBV06-family. About 26% of private leukemic clonotypes occurred rarely in other patients' non-leukemic repertoires.

This CDR3 has 11 residues. V was cut by 2 bases and J by 11 bases, with 9 bases left in between. Germline CDR1 reads SNHLY; CDR2 reads FYNNEI. The authors' processing: The detection floor for productive clonotype frequency was 2.59 x 10-5. TCRdb's table, derived via immunoSEQ multiplex PCR, lists solely in-frame clones and lacks some. D and trimming come from the DNA, and the V and J calls and clone size come from that table. The table has about 30,000 clones, about 77% seen once. Note on this clone: Its target is unknown.

The TCR sequence derives from a human donor in good health. The chain carries TRBV2 and TRBJ2-5; D possibly corresponds to TRBD2 (5 bases). Input material: CD4+ T cells from blood buffy coats. In DNA form, the CDR3 reads TGTGCCAGCAGTGAAACTAGATGGCAGTACTTC. Its protein is CASSETRWQYF.